The rows below give T cell receptor beta chains drawn from one sample of a study of T cells in Graves' hyperthyroidism and ophthalmopathy. TCRdb ran MiXCR on the multiplex PCR reads and lists one entry per CDR3 protein. The sample shows some 800,000 distinct CDR3 sequences, about two fifths of them seen only once. Sequences were obtained from blood. Receptors originate from a man between 18 and 29 years old with Graves' hyperthyroidism. The conserved cysteine and the conserved F or W are not part of the CDR3 here. Fields, in order: J gene, V gene, CDR3 protein.

j_call: TRBJ1-5
v_call: TRBV29-1
cdr3_aa: SALLQGFGQPQH

j_call: TRBJ1-1
v_call: TRBV12-3/TRBV12-4
cdr3_aa: ASTLSRNTEAF

j_call: TRBJ1-1
v_call: TRBV13
cdr3_aa: ASSTSDRERNTEAF

j_call: TRBJ2-7
v_call: TRBV7-3
cdr3_aa: ASSRYQGGDEQY

j_call: TRBJ2-5
v_call: TRBV7-3
cdr3_aa: ASSLGSGGGETQY

j_call: TRBJ2-5
v_call: TRBV9
cdr3_aa: ASSGERVGGEAQY

j_call: TRBJ2-7
v_call: TRBV7-8
cdr3_aa: ASSLTGTGVPCEQY

j_call: TRBJ2-5
v_call: TRBV7-9
cdr3_aa: AADPLAGETQY

j_call: TRBJ2-5
v_call: TRBV2
cdr3_aa: ARAGGRETQY

j_call: TRBJ2-2
v_call: TRBV7-7
cdr3_aa: ASSSGGGHTGELF

j_call: TRBJ1-1
v_call: TRBV7-8
cdr3_aa: ASSLGGTAGAF

j_call: TRBJ2-2
v_call: TRBV10-3
cdr3_aa: AISELNTGELF

j_call: TRBJ2-7
v_call: TRBV5-1
cdr3_aa: ASSTGSLAGGVSEQY

j_call: TRBJ1-2
v_call: TRBV7-9
cdr3_aa: ASSSPDIDGYT

j_call: TRBJ2-2
v_call: TRBV10-3
cdr3_aa: AISAASTGAGELF

j_call: TRBJ2-7
v_call: TRBV7-6
cdr3_aa: ASSATTGISYEQY

j_call: TRBJ1-6
v_call: TRBV25-1
cdr3_aa: ASKDPRSTTGNSPLH

j_call: TRBJ1-1
v_call: TRBV7-9
cdr3_aa: ASTPGADTEAF

j_call: TRBJ1-2
v_call: TRBV5-1
cdr3_aa: ASSLLDGTALSEGYT

j_call: TRBJ2-7
v_call: TRBV11-2
cdr3_aa: ASSHPGLAMKEQY

j_call: TRBJ2-5
v_call: TRBV5-1
cdr3_aa: ASSFRQQETQY

j_call: TRBJ1-1
v_call: TRBV10-1
cdr3_aa: ASASARGNTEAF

j_call: TRBJ2-6
v_call: TRBV25-1
cdr3_aa: ASSDWGVGANVLT

j_call: TRBJ2-3
v_call: TRBV24-1
cdr3_aa: ATSDFGLAATDTQY

j_call: TRBJ1-1
v_call: TRBV19
cdr3_aa: ASSQARGPKGGTEAF

j_call: TRBJ1-5
v_call: TRBV19
cdr3_aa: ASSRRTGHFQPQH

j_call: TRBJ2-7
v_call: TRBV19
cdr3_aa: ASSQMGSASSYEQY

j_call: TRBJ1-1
v_call: TRBV29-1
cdr3_aa: SVEGGQGDEAF

j_call: TRBJ2-7
v_call: TRBV5-1
cdr3_aa: ASSLSGQSYEQY

j_call: TRBJ1-2
v_call: TRBV7-2
cdr3_aa: ASSSLGSPAGGYT

j_call: TRBJ1-3
v_call: TRBV7-8
cdr3_aa: ASSLGRAGAGNTIY